This T cell receptor (beta chain) is from a study of blood T cell repertoires in COVID-19. The overall study: Sources were T cells, B-cell-depleted T cells, or PBMCs; the material itself was cDNA or gDNA.

Authors' methods: Using reference gene primer amplification, nucleated cell counts were estimated. Here immunoSEQ multiplex PCR was the method, and the copy in TCRdb shows in-frame clones only, minus some. For V, J and clone size, that table is used; D and trimming come from the DNA. This sample has over 400,000 clones, with 85% to 90% found just once. Germline CDR1 and CDR2: SNHLY and FYNNEI. Trimming removed 8 bases at V and 2 bases at J, with 13 bases between. The CDR3 sequence is 14 residues long. Enrollment of patients from Seattle took place during active infection, with longitudinal follow-up. The sample comprised peripheral blood. This receptor was taken from a woman between 45 and 65 years old with COVID-19, enrolled during active disease. The chain has TRBV2 and TRBJ2-1; tentative D call: TRBD2 (6 bases). The chain's CDR3 is CASPGLPTYNEQFF. The DNA for the CDR3 is TGTGCCAGCCCGGGACTTCCGACCTACAATGAGCAGTTCTTC.